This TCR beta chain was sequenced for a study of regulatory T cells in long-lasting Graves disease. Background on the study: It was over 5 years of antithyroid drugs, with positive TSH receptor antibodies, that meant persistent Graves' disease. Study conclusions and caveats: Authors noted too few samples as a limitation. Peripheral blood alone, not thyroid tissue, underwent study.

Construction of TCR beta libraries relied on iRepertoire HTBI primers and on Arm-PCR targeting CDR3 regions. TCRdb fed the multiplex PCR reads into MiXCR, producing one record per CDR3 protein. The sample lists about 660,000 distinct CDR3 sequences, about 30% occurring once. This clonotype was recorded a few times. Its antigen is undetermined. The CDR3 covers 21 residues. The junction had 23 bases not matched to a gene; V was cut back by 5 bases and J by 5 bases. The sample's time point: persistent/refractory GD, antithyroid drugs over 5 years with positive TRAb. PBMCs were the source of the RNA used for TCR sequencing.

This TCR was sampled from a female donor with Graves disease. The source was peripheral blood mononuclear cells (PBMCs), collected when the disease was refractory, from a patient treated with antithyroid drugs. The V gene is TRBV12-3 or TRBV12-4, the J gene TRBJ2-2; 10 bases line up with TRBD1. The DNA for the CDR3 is TGTGCCAGCAGTAATCTAACCTCCAGGGACAGGGGATTTCGGTTGACCGGGGAGCTGTTTTTT. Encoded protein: CASSNLTSRDRGFRLTGELFF.